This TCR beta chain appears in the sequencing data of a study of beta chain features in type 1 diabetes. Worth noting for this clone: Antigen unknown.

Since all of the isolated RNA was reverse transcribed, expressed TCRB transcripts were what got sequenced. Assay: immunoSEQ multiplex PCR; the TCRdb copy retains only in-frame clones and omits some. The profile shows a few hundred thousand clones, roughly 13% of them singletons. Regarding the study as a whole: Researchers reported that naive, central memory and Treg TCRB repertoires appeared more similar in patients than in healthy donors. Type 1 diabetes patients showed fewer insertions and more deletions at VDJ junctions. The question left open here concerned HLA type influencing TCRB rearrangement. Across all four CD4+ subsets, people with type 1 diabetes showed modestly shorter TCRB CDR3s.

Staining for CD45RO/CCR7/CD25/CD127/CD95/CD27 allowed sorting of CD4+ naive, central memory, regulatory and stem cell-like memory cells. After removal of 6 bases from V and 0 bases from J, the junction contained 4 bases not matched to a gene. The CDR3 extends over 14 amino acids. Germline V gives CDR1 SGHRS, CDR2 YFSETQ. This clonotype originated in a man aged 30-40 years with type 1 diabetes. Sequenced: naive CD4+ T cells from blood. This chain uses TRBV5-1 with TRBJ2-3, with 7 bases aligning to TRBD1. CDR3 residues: CASNGGQSTDTQYF. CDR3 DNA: TGCGCCAGCAATGGGGGACAGAGCACAGATACGCAGTATTTT. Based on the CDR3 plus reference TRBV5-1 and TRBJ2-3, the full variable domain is KAGVTQTPRYLIKTRGQQVTLSCSPISGHRSVSWYQQTPGQGLQFLFEYFSETQRNKGNFPGRFSGRQFSNSRSEMNVSTLELGDSALYLCASNGGQSTDTQYFGPGTRLTVL.